Shown below are 20 T cell receptor beta chains from a single sample sequenced in a study of blood T cells in healthy people across ages. It was with a sample-barcoded 5' primer and a J-beta primer mix that a second PCR of roughly 7 to 12 cycles was run. Using its own MiXCR run on the 5' RACE reads, TCRdb lists one record per CDR3 protein. The sample records around 1.5 million distinct CDR3 sequences, approximately 38% being singletons. The sample comprised blood. The receptors originated from a woman between 18 and 30 years old in good health.

The CDR3 loop is CCTKSWSAEGYYEQYF. CDR3 nucleotides: TGCTGCACGAAATCCTGGTCCGCTGAGGGGTACTACGAGCAGTACTTC. The J gene is TRBJ2-7, the V gene TRBV29-1; D is possibly TRBD1 or TRBD2 (5 bases each). This CDR3 has 16 amino acids. Germline V gene data show CDR1 as SQVTM and CDR2 as ANQGSEA.

This clonotype was recorded many times. CDR3 loop: CSVEASGSPYEQYF. The DNA of the CDR3 is TGCAGCGTTGAAGCGAGCGGGTCCCCCTACGAGCAGTACTTC. The chain has TRBV29-1 and TRBJ2-7; TRBD2 is a possible D gene (6 bases). CDR3 length: 14 amino acids. Deletions cut 1 base from V and 2 bases from J, with 12 bases between. Germline V lookup: CDR1 SQVTM, CDR2 ANQGSEA.

This clonotype was detected a few times. J is TRBJ1-2 and V is TRBV20-1; no clear D. The CDR3 contains 15 residues. The V end lost 0 bases, the J end lost 0 bases, and 11 bases lay between the germline ends. The germline CDR1 and CDR2 sequences are DFQATT and SNEGSKA (reference sequence). DNA for the CDR3: TGCAGTGCTAGAGATTGGACTATTTCTAACTATGGCTACACCTTC. It encodes CSARDWTISNYGYTF.

The V and J genes are TRBV6-5 and TRBJ2-4; either TRBD1 or TRBD2 may fit D (5 bases each). Per the germline V gene, CDR1 is MNHEY and CDR2 is SVGAGI. Trimming took off 4 bases at V and 14 bases at J, with 21 bases between the two ends. The CDR3 has 14 residues. The CDR3 here is CASSSGTVLRVEYF. CDR3 DNA: TGTGCCAGCAGTTCTGGGACCGTTCTACGAGTGGAGTACTTC.

The rearrangement uses TRBV9 and TRBJ2-5; the D is unclear. The germline V gene has CDR1 SGDLS and CDR2 YYNGEE. CDR3 length: 15 amino acids. V dropped 0 bases and J dropped 2 bases, with 11 bases sitting between them. The CDR3 region is CASSVDLSEQETQYF. CDR3 nucleotide sequence: TGTGCCAGCAGCGTAGATCTCAGTGAACAAGAGACCCAGTACTTC.

The chain recombines TRBV20-1 with TRBJ2-3; D unclear. Germline lookup yields CDR1 DFQATT and CDR2 SNEGSKA (reference sequence). Deletions cut 0 bases from V and 1 base from J, with 5 bases between. The length of the CDR3 is 13 residues. The CDR3 loop reads CSARDVRTDTQYF. The CDR3 DNA reads TGCAGTGCTAGAGATGTCCGCACAGATACGCAGTATTTT.

This clonotype has just a few counts. The V and J genes are TRBV11-2 and TRBJ2-7; the match to TRBD2 covers 9 bases. Per germline, CDR1 SGHAT and CDR2 FQNNGV. V dropped 3 bases and J dropped 2; count of bases not matched to a gene: 8. The CDR3 loop spans 16 amino acids. The DNA for the CDR3 is TGTGCCAGCAGCTTCCCGAGCGGGAGGCGACCCTACGAGCAGTACTTC. It specifies CASSFPSGRRPYEQYF.

The chain joins TRBV12-5 to TRBJ2-2, with 8 bases matching TRBD1. The CDR3 has 16 amino acids. CDR1 is LGHNT and CDR2 is FRNRAP in the germline V gene. J lost 1 base, V lost 3 bases, and 4 bases had no gene match. CDR3 loop: CASGFQGAVNTGELFF. CDR3 nucleotide sequence: TGTGCTAGTGGTTTTCAGGGGGCGGTGAACACCGGGGAGCTGTTTTTT. The whole variable domain, remainder taken from reference TRBV12-5 and TRBJ2-2, is DARVTQTPRHKVTEMGQEVTMRCQPILGHNTVFWYRQTMMQGLELLAYFRNRAPLDDSGMPKDRFSAEMPDATLATLKIQPSEPRDSAVYFCASGFQGAVNTGELFFGEGSRLTVL.

This chain uses TRBV3-1 with TRBJ1-3; tentatively, D is TRBD1 (5 bases). The CDR3 spans 16 residues. The V end lost 4 bases, the J end lost 4 bases, and 17 bases lay between the germline ends. Germline CDR1 is LGHDT and CDR2 is YNNKEL (reference sequence). In DNA, the CDR3 is TGTGCCAGCAGCCCAGACCGGGGCCGAAGCGGAAACACCATATATTTT. This gives the protein CASSPDRGRSGNTIYF.

The V and J genes are TRBV11-2 and TRBJ1-4; 8 nucleotides match TRBD1. J lost 7 bases, V lost 3 bases, and 34 bases had no gene match. Looked up from germline, CDR1 is SGHAT and CDR2 is FQNNGV. This CDR3 is 24 amino acids long. Here the CDR3 reads CASSLGQEAGHQAHGHRGPEKLFF. Here the CDR3 DNA reads TGTGCCAGCAGCTTGGGACAGGAGGCCGGGCACCAGGCTCACGGTCACAGAGGACCTGAAAAACTGTTTTTT.

This clonotype was counted a few times. The V and J genes are TRBV6-2 or TRBV6-3 and TRBJ2-7, with 10 positions matching TRBD2. CDR3 length equals 17 residues. The V and J ends lost 0 bases and 6 bases, in that order; junction bases with no gene match: 11. CDR1 is MNHEY and CDR2 is SVGEGT in the germline V gene. CDR3 in DNA: TGTGCCAGCAGTTACTCGCCCCTAGCGGGAGTTCCTATCGAGCAGTACTTC. Translating it yields CASSYSPLAGVPIEQYF.

This clonotype occurred once. The V and J genes are TRBV29-1 and TRBJ1-4; a weak D match, TRBD1 (6 bases). Germline V gene lookup returns CDR1 SQVTM and CDR2 ANQGSEA. Trimming removed 7 bases from V and 7 bases from J, with 16 bases in between. The CDR3 sequence is 13 residues long. The CDR3 region has the DNA TGCAGCGCGGAAACCGCCAGGGGTGAAAAACTGTTTTTT. Residues: CSAETARGEKLFF. The full variable domain, rest sourced from reference TRBV29-1 and TRBJ1-4, is SAVISQKPSRDICQRGTSLTIQCQVDSQVTMMFWYRQQPGQSLTLIATANQGSEATYESGFVIDKFPISRPNLTFSTLTVSNMSPEDSSIYLCSAETARGEKLFFGSGTQLSVL.

In this sample, this clonotype turned up a few times. J is TRBJ1-1 and V is TRBV20-1; possible D gene TRBD1, 5 bases. CDR1 and CDR2 from the germline V gene are DFQATT and SNEGSKA (reference sequence). This CDR3 comprises 14 residues. V shed 6 bases and J shed 1 base, with 15 bases lying between them. The CDR3 reads CSAPSGAGNTEAFF. Here the CDR3 DNA reads TGCAGTGCCCCTAGTGGGGCGGGGAACACTGAAGCTTTCTTT.

This clonotype came up a few times. The chain joins TRBV3-1 to TRBJ2-4, with D maybe TRBD2 (7 bases). Germline V gives CDR1 LGHDT, CDR2 YNNKEL (reference sequence). Trimming took off 1 base at V and 6 bases at J, with 10 bases between the two ends. The CDR3 has 14 residues. The CDR3 DNA sequence: TGTGCCAGCAGCCAAGGGGGGGGCGGAAACATTCAGTACTTC. Its translation: CASSQGGGGNIQYF.

The chain combines TRBV5-6 with TRBJ1-2; D ambiguous. The V gene's germline CDR1 is SGHDT and CDR2 YYEEEE. The CDR3 runs to 14 residues. Trimming shortened V by 4 bases and J by 4 bases, and 14 bases separated the two germline ends. In DNA, the CDR3 is TGTGCCAGCAGCGTGGAGGGCCGGTTCTATGGCTACACCTTC. Translation gives CASSVEGRFYGYTF.

V and J are TRBV3-1 and TRBJ2-7; D not certain. The germline V and J ends were trimmed by 0 bases and 7 bases, with 13 bases remaining between them. The germline V gene has CDR1 LGHDT and CDR2 YNNKEL (reference sequence). The CDR3 extends over 14 amino acids. CDR3: CASSQENFYNEQYF. In DNA, the CDR3 is TGTGCCAGCAGCCAAGAAAACTTCTACAATGAGCAGTACTTC.

The chain employs TRBV4-1 and TRBJ1-4, with D unresolved. The length of the CDR3 is 13 residues. V shed 2 bases and J shed 8 bases, with 9 bases lying between them. Germline V lookup: CDR1 MGHRA, CDR2 YSYEKL. CDR3 DNA: TGCGCCAGCAGCCAAACTAGAGGGGAAAAACTGTTTTTT. This sequence encodes CASSQTRGEKLFF.

This clonotype was seen more than once but under ten times. This chain connects TRBV6-1 to TRBJ2-3, with D perhaps matching TRBD1 (5 bases). There are 16 residues in the CDR3. Trimming removed 6 bases from V and 4 bases from J, with 20 bases in between. The germline gives CDR1 MNHNS, CDR2 SASEGT. CDR3: CASSPRERLVPDTQYF. The CDR3 coding sequence is TGTGCCAGCAGCCCCAGGGAAAGGTTGGTGCCAGATACGCAGTATTTT.

The rearrangement joins TRBV12-3 or TRBV12-4 to TRBJ1-2; TRBD1 agrees at 8 bases. V shed 1 base and J 3 bases; nucleotides not matched to a gene: 7. The CDR3 length is 16 residues. Here the CDR3 DNA reads TGTGCCAGCAGTTTAGGCGGCAGGGGGCCTGACTATGGCTACACCTTC. Translating it yields CASSLGGRGPDYGYTF.

V and J are TRBV20-1 and TRBJ2-1; TRBD1 agrees at 7 bases. The CDR3 is made up of 15 amino acids. V dropped 6 bases and J dropped 4; count of bases not matched to a gene: 12. CDR1 is DFQATT and CDR2 is SNEGSKA in the germline V gene (reference sequence). Here the CDR3 reads CSAETGSGVYNEQFF. CDR3 DNA sequence: TGCAGTGCCGAGACAGGGTCGGGTGTATACAATGAGCAGTTCTTC.